This T cell receptor beta chain was found in a study of T cell repertoires in cytomegalovirus infection. About the study: Public TCR beta signatures were indicative of both CMV infection and a matching HLA type. Study-level findings and limits: People with CMV and the relevant HLA were identified by cumulative public TCR beta family frequency. Ex vivo responses were dominated by HLA-C-restricted CMV-specific TCR beta clonotypes.

MiXCR, applied by TCRdb to the reads, yields one record per CDR3 protein. The sample has roughly 990,000 distinct CDR3 sequences, roughly 30% seen once. On this clonotype itself: Its target is unknown.

Germline V gene lookup returns CDR1 ENHRY and CDR2 SYGVKD. The length of the CDR3 is 16 residues. V lost 3 bases and J lost 6, with 20 bases in between. The sample consisted of cultured CD8+ T cells from PBMCs, taken from culture after CMV antigen stimulation. The chain couples TRBV10-3 to TRBJ1-2; D remains ambiguous. The receptor's source is a human donor in good health (CMV status not recorded). Some clones in this sample may be carry-over from other donors' samples. The CDR3 is CAISDQSGVKGDGYTF. The CDR3 DNA reads TGTGCCATCAGTGACCAGTCGGGAGTCAAGGGAGATGGCTACACCTTC.